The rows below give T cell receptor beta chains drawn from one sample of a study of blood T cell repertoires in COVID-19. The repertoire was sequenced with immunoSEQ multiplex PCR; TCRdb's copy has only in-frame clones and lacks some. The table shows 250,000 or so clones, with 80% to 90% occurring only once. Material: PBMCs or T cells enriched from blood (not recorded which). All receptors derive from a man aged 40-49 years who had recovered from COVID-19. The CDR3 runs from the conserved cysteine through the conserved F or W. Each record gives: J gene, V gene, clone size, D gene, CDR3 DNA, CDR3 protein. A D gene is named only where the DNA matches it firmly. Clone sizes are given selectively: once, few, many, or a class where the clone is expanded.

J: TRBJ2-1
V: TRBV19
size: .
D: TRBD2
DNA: TGTGCCAGTACACCCAGGGAGGGCTCCTACAATGAGCAGTTCTTC
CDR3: CASTPREGSYNEQFF

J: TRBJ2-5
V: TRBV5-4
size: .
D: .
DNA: TGTGCTACTACCGGGGGCCAAGAGACCCAGTACTTC
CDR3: CATTGGQETQYF

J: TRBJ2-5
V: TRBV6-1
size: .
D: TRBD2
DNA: TGTGCCAGCAGTGAGCGGCTGCGGGGGTACGGCGAGACCCAGTACTTC
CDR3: CASSERLRGYGETQYF

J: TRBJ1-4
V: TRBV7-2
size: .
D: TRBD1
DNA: TGTGCCAGCAGCTTCGGGACAGGGGCAACTAATGAAAAACTGTTTTTT
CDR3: CASSFGTGATNEKLFF

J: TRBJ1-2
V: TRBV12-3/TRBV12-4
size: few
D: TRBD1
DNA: TGTGCCAGCAGTTTGACAGGGCAGCGCTACACCTTC
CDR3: CASSLTGQRYTF

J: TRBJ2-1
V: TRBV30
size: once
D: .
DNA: TGTGCCTGGACGTCCAAAGGGAGCGGCAATGAGCAGTTCTTC
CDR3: CAWTSKGSGNEQFF

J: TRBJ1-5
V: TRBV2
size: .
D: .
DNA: TGTGCCAGCTCCCCGGGGTCAGATAGCAATCAGCCCCAGCATTTT
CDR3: CASSPGSDSNQPQHF

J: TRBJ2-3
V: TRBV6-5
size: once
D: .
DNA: TGTGCCAGCAGTTACCAGGCTACAGATACGCAGTATTTT
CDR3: CASSYQATDTQYF

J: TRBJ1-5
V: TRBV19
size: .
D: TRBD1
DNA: TGTGCCAGTGGGGGGACAGGGCGCAATCAGCCCCAGCATTTT
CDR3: CASGGTGRNQPQHF

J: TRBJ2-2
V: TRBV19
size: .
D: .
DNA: TGTGCCAGTAGCACAGGAGCGAACACCGGGGAGCTGTTTTTT
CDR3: CASSTGANTGELFF

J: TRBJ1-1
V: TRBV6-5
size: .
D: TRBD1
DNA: TGTGCCAGCTCTGACAGGGGGACGGGCACTGAAGCTTTCTTT
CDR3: CASSDRGTGTEAFF

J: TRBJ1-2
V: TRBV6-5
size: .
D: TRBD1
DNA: TGTGCCAGCAACCGGGGACAGTCTAACTATGGCTACACCTTC
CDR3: CASNRGQSNYGYTF

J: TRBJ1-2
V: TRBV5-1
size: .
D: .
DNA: TGCGCCAGCTCGTTAAAAGGCGGAAGTCTTTTATATGGCTACACCTTC
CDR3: CASSLKGGSLLYGYTF

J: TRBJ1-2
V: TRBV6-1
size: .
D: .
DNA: TGTGCCAGCAGTGACAGGGTCTTATCCGGCTACACCTTC
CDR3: CASSDRVLSGYTF

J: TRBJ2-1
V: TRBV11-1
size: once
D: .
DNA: TGTGCCAGCAGCGTTAGCGGAAGCTCCTACAATGAGCAGTTCTTC
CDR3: CASSVSGSSYNEQFF

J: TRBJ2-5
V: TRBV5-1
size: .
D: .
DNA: TGCGCCAGCGAGGGAGTGGAAGATTATGGGACCCAGTACTTC
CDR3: CASEGVEDYGTQYF

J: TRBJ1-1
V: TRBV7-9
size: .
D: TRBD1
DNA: TGTGCCAGCAGTTCCTTTGACAGGGGCGGAGGAGCTTTCTTT
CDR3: CASSSFDRGGGAFF

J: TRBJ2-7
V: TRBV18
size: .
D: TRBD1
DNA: TGTGCCAGCTCAACGGACAGGGACCTCGAGCAGTACTTC
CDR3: CASSTDRDLEQYF

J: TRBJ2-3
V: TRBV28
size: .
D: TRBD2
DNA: TGTGCCAGCAGTTTTTCGGCGGGAGGTTTAGATACGCAGTATTTT
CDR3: CASSFSAGGLDTQYF

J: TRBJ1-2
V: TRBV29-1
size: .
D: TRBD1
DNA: TGCAGCGCCAACCCGACAGGGGGAGACTATGGCTACACCTTC
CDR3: CSANPTGGDYGYTF

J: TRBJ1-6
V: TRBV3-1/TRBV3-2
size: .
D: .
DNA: TGTGCCAGCAGCCAAGATGGGACATCCTTTAGAGCCCTCCACTTT
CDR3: CASSQDGTSFRALHF

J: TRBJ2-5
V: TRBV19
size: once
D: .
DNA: TGTGCCAGTAGTATAGGCGACAGTACTGTGGAAGAGACCCAGTACTTC
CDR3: CASSIGDSTVEETQYF

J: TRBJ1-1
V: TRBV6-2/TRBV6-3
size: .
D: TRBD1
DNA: TGTGCCAGCAGCCCTCGACAGGGGGCGAGTCGGACTGAAGCTTTCTTT
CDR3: CASSPRQGASRTEAFF

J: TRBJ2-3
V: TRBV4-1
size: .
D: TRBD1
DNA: TGCGCCAGCAGTCACGGACAGGGGAGGTTTATAGATACGCAGTATTTT
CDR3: CASSHGQGRFIDTQYF

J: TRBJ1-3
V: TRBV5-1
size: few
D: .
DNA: TGCGCCAGCAGCTGGACATCCGCTCTGACACTTTCTGGAAACACCATATATTTT
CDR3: CASSWTSALTLSGNTIYF

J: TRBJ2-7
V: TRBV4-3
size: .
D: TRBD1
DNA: TGCGCCAGCAGCTATACCGGGACAGGGATATACGAGCAGTACTTC
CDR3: CASSYTGTGIYEQYF

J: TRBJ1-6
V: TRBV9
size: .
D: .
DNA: TGTGCCAGCAGCGCGGACATCACCGGTTCACCCCTCCACTTT
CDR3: CASSADITGSPLHF

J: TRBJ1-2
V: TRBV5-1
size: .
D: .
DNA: TGCGCCAGCAGCTCCCAGGGGATGTCGGGTGGCTACACCTTC
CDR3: CASSSQGMSGGYTF

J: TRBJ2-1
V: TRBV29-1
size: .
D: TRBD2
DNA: TGCAGCGTTGAAGATCAAGGGACTAGCGGGGCTGAGCAGTTCTTC
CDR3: CSVEDQGTSGAEQFF

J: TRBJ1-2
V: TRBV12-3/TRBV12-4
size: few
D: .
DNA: TGTGCCGACGTCCGGGACTCTAACTATGGCTACACCTTC
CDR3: CADVRDSNYGYTF

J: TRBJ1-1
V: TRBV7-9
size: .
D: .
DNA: TGTGCCAGCAGTGTTGGGACAACCCCCGGCACTGAAGCTTTCTTT
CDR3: CASSVGTTPGTEAFF

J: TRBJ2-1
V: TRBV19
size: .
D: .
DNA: TGTGCCAGTAGTTGGCGACGGGGAGGATACAATGAGCAGTTCTTC
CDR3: CASSWRRGGYNEQFF

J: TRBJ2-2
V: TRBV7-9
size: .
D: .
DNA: TGTGCCAGCAGCTTAGGCCCGATTAGCACCGGGGAGCTGTTTTTT
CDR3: CASSLGPISTGELFF

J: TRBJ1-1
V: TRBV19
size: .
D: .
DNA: TGTGCCAGTAGTATAATCGGGGTCGTGGCTTTCTTT
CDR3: CASSIIGVVAFF

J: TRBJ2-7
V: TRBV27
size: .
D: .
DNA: TGTGCCAGCAGTCCCGGCCGGACCGGGAAGCAGTACTTC
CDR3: CASSPGRTGKQYF

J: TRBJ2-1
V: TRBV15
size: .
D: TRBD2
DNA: TGTGCCACCAGCACGACTAGCGGGGGGCTAAATGAGCAGTTCTTC
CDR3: CATSTTSGGLNEQFF

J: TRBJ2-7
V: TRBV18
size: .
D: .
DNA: TGTGCCAGCTCACCGAGGATCGGTAACTCCTACGAGCAGTACTTC
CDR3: CASSPRIGNSYEQYF

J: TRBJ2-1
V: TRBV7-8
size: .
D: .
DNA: TGTGCCAGCAGCTTGTTCCGGGAGATGGGTGAGCAGTTCTTC
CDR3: CASSLFREMGEQFF

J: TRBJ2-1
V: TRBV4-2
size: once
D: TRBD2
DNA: TGTGCCAGCAGCCAAGGTTTAGCGGGAGGGCCCTACAATGAGCAGTTCTTC
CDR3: CASSQGLAGGPYNEQFF

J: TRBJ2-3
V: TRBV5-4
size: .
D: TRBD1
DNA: TGTGCCAGCAGCTTTGGACAGGGGGCCCCAGATACGCAGTATTTT
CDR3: CASSFGQGAPDTQYF

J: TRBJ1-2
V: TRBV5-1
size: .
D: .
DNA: TGCGCCAGCAGCTTGGACGGGGTCTATGGCTACACCTTC
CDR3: CASSLDGVYGYTF

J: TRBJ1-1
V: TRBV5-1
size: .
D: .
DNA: TGCGCCAGCAGCTTGGAAGGACAGAACACTGAAGCTTTCTTT
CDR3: CASSLEGQNTEAFF

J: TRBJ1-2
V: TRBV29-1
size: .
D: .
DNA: TGCAGCGTTGAAGATCCCTCCAGGGTAAGGGGCTACACCTTC
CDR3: CSVEDPSRVRGYTF

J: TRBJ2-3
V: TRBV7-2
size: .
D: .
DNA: TGTGCCAGCAGCTTAGGATCCGGGCGGGAACTTTATACGCAGTATTTT
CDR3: CASSLGSGRELYTQYF

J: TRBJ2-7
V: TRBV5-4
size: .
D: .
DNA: TGTGCCAGCACGAGCCAGGTAGCGCAAGATCGCGAGCAGTACTTC
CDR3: CASTSQVAQDREQYF

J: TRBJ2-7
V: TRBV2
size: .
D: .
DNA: TGTGCCAGCAGTCCCCGGAGGGACGAGCAGTACTTC
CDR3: CASSPRRDEQYF

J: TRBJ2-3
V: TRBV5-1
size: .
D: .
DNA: TGCGCCAGCAGCCCGAATCAGGGGGGCAGCACAGATACGCAGTATTTT
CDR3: CASSPNQGGSTDTQYF

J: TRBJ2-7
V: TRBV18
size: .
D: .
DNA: TGTGCCAGCTCACCACGGGCTATCCCGGCGAGCTCCTACGAGCAGTACTTC
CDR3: CASSPRAIPASSYEQYF

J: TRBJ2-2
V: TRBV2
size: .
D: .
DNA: TGTGCCAGCTTACCCCAGGGTTACGGGGAGCTGTTTTTT
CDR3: CASLPQGYGELFF

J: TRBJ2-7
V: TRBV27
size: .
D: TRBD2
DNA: TGTGCCAGCAGTACAGGACTAGCGGGATTGAGCCATACCTACGAGCAGTACTTC
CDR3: CASSTGLAGLSHTYEQYF

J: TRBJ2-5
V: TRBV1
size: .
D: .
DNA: TGCACCAGCAGCCATCTCCTCCCGGCGGGGGTACAAGAGACCCAGTACTTC
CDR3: CTSSHLLPAGVQETQYF

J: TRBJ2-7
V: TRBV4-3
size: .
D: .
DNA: TGCGCCAGCAGCCAAGAAATATCTAATTACTGGGAGCAGTACTTC
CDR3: CASSQEISNYWEQYF

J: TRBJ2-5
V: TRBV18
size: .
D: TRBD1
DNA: TGTGCCAGCTCATTTGGACAGGGCAGCGCGGCCCAGTACTTC
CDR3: CASSFGQGSAAQYF

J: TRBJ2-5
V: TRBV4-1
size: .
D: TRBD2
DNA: TGCGCCAGCAGCCAAGACTCGACTAGCGGACAAGAGACCCAGTACTTC
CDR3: CASSQDSTSGQETQYF

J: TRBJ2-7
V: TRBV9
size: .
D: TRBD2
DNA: TGTGCCAGCAGCGTATTAGGACAGACTAGCGGGAGTGGCGAGCAGTACTTC
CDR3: CASSVLGQTSGSGEQYF

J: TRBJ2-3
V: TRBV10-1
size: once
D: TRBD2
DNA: TGCGCCAGCATTATTAACGGGAGGGGGGAGCGCGATACGCAGTATTTT
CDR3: CASIINGRGERDTQYF